This T cell receptor (beta chain) was sequenced during a study of blood T cell repertoires in COVID-19. V lost 5 bases to trimming and J lost 3 bases, with 8 bases between them. This CDR3 spans 13 amino acids. Per germline, CDR1 SGHTA and CDR2 FQGNSA. Participant age was about 18 to 89 years, and participants resided in 20 to 30 US areas. Which cohort a participant joined came from the clinical history participants gave. Original analysis: Researchers report that nucleated cell counts were estimated from reference gene primer amplification. The data were produced by immunoSEQ multiplex PCR, yet TCRdb's version contains in-frame clones alone and is incomplete. V and J calls and clone size are copied from that table; D and trimming were computed from the DNA. This sample has under 300,000 clones, with approximately 88% found just once. This clone appeared a few times.

Sequences were obtained from PBMCs or T cells enriched from blood (not recorded which). The clonotype originates from a young woman who had recovered from COVID-19. The V and J genes are TRBV7-2 and TRBJ1-5; perhaps TRBD1 as D (5 bases). The CDR3 reads CASSLTANQPQHF. The CDR3 DNA reads as TGTGCCAGCAGCCTGACAGCCAATCAGCCCCAGCATTTT.